The 26 T cell receptor beta chains reported below all come from one sample, sequenced in a study of shared clonotypes between healthy human individuals. Only CD45RO-negative cells positively selected for CCR7 counted as naive CD8 cells, so terminally differentiated effector memory CD45RA+ cells were excluded. Sequencing used immunoSEQ multiplex PCR; TCRdb keeps in-frame clones, though not all of them. Altogether about 580,000 clones are present, 95% to 98% being singletons, with the ten largest covering 0.25% to 0.35%. What was sequenced was naive CD8+ T cells sorted from blood. These receptors were obtained from a man aged 25 to 45 in good health.

The V gene is TRBV19, the J gene TRBJ1-5; 8 nucleotides align to TRBD1. The germline CDR1 and CDR2 sequences are LNHDA and SQIVND (reference sequence). The junction had 12 bases not matched to a gene; V was cut back by 6 bases and J by 2 bases. This CDR3 has 17 amino acids. This CDR3 reads CASRQIQGAIGNQPQHF. CDR3 bases: TGTGCCAGTAGGCAAATCCAGGGGGCGATTGGCAATCAGCCCCAGCATTTT. Drawing the rest from reference TRBV19 and TRBJ1-5, the complete variable domain is DGGITQSPKYLFRKEGQNVTLSCEQNLNHDAMYWYRQDPGQGLRLIYYSQIVNDFQKGDIAEGYSVSREKKESFPLTVTSAQKNPTAFYLCASRQIQGAIGNQPQHFGDGTRLSIL.

This clone showed up just once. This chain links TRBV5-1 with TRBJ2-7; D is unresolved. This CDR3 is built from 13 residues. From germline, CDR1 is SGHRS and CDR2 YFSETQ. Trimming pared 2 bases from V and 3 bases from J, leaving 9 bases between. CDR3 region: CASSLSRFYEQYF. The CDR3 region has the DNA TGCGCCAGCAGCTTATCCAGGTTCTACGAGCAGTACTTC.

The chain combines TRBV11-2 with TRBJ2-2; D is uncertain. Between the trimmed V and J ends, which lost 8 bases and 2 bases, there was a span of 12 bases. From germline, CDR1 is SGHAT and CDR2 FQNNGV. This CDR3 has 14 amino acids. The CDR3 coding sequence is TGTGCCAGCTTCGGGTACAGTAACACCGGGGAGCTGTTTTTT. This encodes CASFGYSNTGELFF.

Turning to this clone: Sequence at one end of the junction differs from germline and may be a read error. The chain is built from TRBV7-7 and TRBJ2-5; 11 positions match TRBD2. The CDR3 is made up of 18 amino acids. CDR1 is SSHAT, CDR2 FNYEAQ, per germline (reference sequence). CDR3 in amino acids: CASSRKLAGVLSEETQYF. In DNA form, the CDR3 reads TGTGCTAGCAGCCGAAAACTAGCGGGAGTTTTAAGCGAAGAGACCCAGTACTTC.

The V call is TRBV29-1, the J call TRBJ1-2, with no clear D. The germline CDR1 and CDR2 sequences are SQVTM and ANQGSEA. The CDR3 runs to 13 residues. The ends were cut back, 0 bases at V and 1 base at J, with 6 bases in the middle. The CDR3 loop is CSVEETDNYGYTF. The CDR3 DNA reads as TGCAGCGTTGAAGAAACGGATAACTATGGCTACACCTTC.

The chain uses TRBV4-1 and TRBJ1-2; maybe TRBD1 (6 bases). The germline V and J ends were trimmed by 0 bases and 4 bases, with 18 bases remaining between them. This CDR3 is 17 amino acids long. Germline CDR1 and CDR2: MGHRA and YSYEKL. DNA for the CDR3: TGCGCCAGCAGCCAAGATCTGAGCGCCGGGGGCTTCTATGGCTACACCTTC. Its translation is CASSQDLSAGGFYGYTF.

This chain joins TRBV13 and TRBJ2-7; 12 bases map to TRBD1. The CDR3 has 15 amino acids. Germline loops: CDR1 PRHDT, CDR2 FYEKMQ (reference sequence). V shed 4 bases, J shed 7 bases, and the junction held 8 bases outside the gene matches. As DNA, the CDR3 is TGTGCCAGCAGCTCCGGGACAGGGGGCCTCAGGGAGCAGTACTTC. Encoded protein: CASSSGTGGLREQYF.

V usage is TRBV5-1 and J usage is TRBJ2-3; D is unclear. The germline V gene encodes CDR1 SGHRS and CDR2 YFSETQ. V lost 0 bases and J 4 bases, leaving 12 bases between the germline ends. The CDR3 runs 15 residues. The CDR3 here is CASSLGALASDTQYF. The CDR3, as DNA: TGCGCCAGCAGCTTGGGAGCCCTGGCGTCAGATACGCAGTATTTT.

The CDR3 DNA reads TGTGCCAGCAGCTCGTGGGACAGGGAAGAGACCCAGTACTTC. Translated, it gives CASSSWDREETQYF. The chain carries TRBV9 and TRBJ2-5, with 9 bases matching TRBD1. The V gene's germline CDR1 is SGDLS and CDR2 YYNGEE. The CDR3 consists of 14 residues. Trimming cost V 4 bases and J 3 bases; bases outside gene matches: 4.

This clone is a singleton in its sample. The chain joins TRBV13 to TRBJ1-1, with TRBD1 matching 9 bases. Germline lookup yields CDR1 PRHDT and CDR2 FYEKMQ (reference sequence). CDR3 length equals 15 residues. The V gene end was trimmed by 2 bases and the J gene end by 7 bases; junction bases not matched to a gene: 8. CDR3 loop: CASSLSVGTGSEAFF. In DNA, the CDR3 is TGTGCCAGCAGCTTATCCGTCGGGACAGGGAGTGAAGCTTTCTTT.

The V and J genes are TRBV27 and TRBJ2-3; D might be TRBD2 (6 bases). The CDR3 loop spans 15 amino acids. Trimming removed 5 bases from V and 0 bases from J, with 12 bases in between. In germline, CDR1 is MNHEY, CDR2 SMNVEV (reference sequence). In DNA form, the CDR3 reads TGTGCCAGCAGTCTGCTAGCGACTAGCACAGATACGCAGTATTTT. It codes for CASSLLATSTDTQYF.

The CDR3: CASSGRSGSSIDTQYF. As DNA, the CDR3 is TGTGCCAGCAGCGGACGAAGCGGGAGTTCAATTGATACGCAGTATTTT. The chain couples TRBV9 to TRBJ2-3; TRBD2 agrees at 8 bases. V was clipped by 3 bases and J by 6 bases; unmatched bases: 12. This CDR3 comprises 16 residues. Per the germline V gene, CDR1 is SGDLS and CDR2 is YYNGEE.

With respect to this clone: The sample holds other DNA sequences that translate to the same CDR3. The CDR3 DNA is TGTGCCAGCAGCTTGGCAGGGGGAACCGCCTACGAGCAGTACTTC. Amino acid sequence: CASSLAGGTAYEQYF. This rearrangement joins TRBV7-9 to TRBJ2-7, with 7 nucleotides matching TRBD1. The CDR3 loop spans 15 amino acids. The V segment lost 3 bases and the J segment 2 bases; nucleotides outside the gene matches: 7. CDR1 SEHNR and CDR2 FQNEAQ come from the germline V gene (reference sequence).

The rearrangement links TRBV6-6 to TRBJ1-2; 8 bases align to TRBD1. The germline CDR1 and CDR2 sequences are MNHNY and SVGAGI (reference sequence). The CDR3 consists of 12 residues. After removal of 5 bases from V and 8 bases from J, the junction contained 4 bases not matched to a gene. Here the CDR3 DNA reads TGTGCCAGCAGTACCGGACAGGGAGGCTACACCTTC. It translates to CASSTGQGGYTF.

The chain employs TRBV29-1 and TRBJ2-1; D is unresolved. The CDR3 runs to 12 residues. CDR1 and CDR2 from the germline V gene are SQVTM and ANQGSEA. With 0 bases removed from V and 10 bases from J, the gap between germline ends came to 10 bases. The chain's CDR3 is CSVEDSTVEQFF. CDR3 in DNA: TGCAGCGTTGAAGATTCCACGGTGGAGCAGTTCTTC.

The V and J genes are TRBV7-9 and TRBJ2-2, with D perhaps TRBD1 (6 bases). Trimming took off 4 bases at V and 6 bases at J, with 12 bases between the two ends. CDR1 SEHNR and CDR2 FQNEAQ come from the germline V gene (reference sequence). The CDR3 consists of 14 residues. The CDR3 DNA sequence: TGTGCCAGCAGCTCATCTACAGGGTCCGGGGAGCTGTTTTTT. This encodes CASSSSTGSGELFF. Filled out from reference TRBV7-9 and TRBJ2-2, the complete variable domain reads DTGVSQNPRHKITKRGQNVTFRCDPISEHNRLYWYRQTLGQGPEFLTYFQNEAQLEKSRLLSDRFSAERPKGSFSTLEIQRTEQGDSAMYLCASSSSTGSGELFFGEGSRLTVL.

The chain links TRBV9 to TRBJ2-7, with 13 bases matching TRBD2. Germline CDR1 and CDR2: SGDLS and YYNGEE. This CDR3 is built from 15 residues. The V gene end was trimmed by 3 bases and the J gene end by 5 bases; junction bases not matched to a gene: 5. In DNA, the CDR3 is TGTGCCAGCAGCGCCTCCGGGACTAGCGGGAACGAGCAGTACTTC. It is translated as CASSASGTSGNEQYF. The variable domain in full, with the rest retrieved from reference TRBV9 and TRBJ2-7, is DSGVTQTPKHLITATGQRVTLRCSPRSGDLSVYWYQQSLDQGLQFLIQYYNGEERAKGNILERFSAQQFPDLHSELNLSSLELGDSALYFCASSASGTSGNEQYFGPGTRLTVT.

V is TRBV9 and J is TRBJ1-3, with D possibly matching TRBD1 (5 bases). V was clipped by 7 bases and J by 9 bases, with 17 bases between them. Germline V gene data show CDR1 as SGDLS and CDR2 as YYNGEE. The length of the CDR3 is 13 residues. The CDR3: CASGGRDKATIYF. The CDR3 DNA reads TGTGCCAGCGGGGGAAGAGATAAGGCCACCATATATTTT.

This chain connects TRBV7-9 to TRBJ2-1, with TRBD2 matching over 9 bases. CDR1 and CDR2 from the germline V gene are SEHNR and FQNEAQ (reference sequence). J was trimmed by 10 bases and V by 6 bases; bases with no gene match: 7. This CDR3 is built from 13 residues. CDR3 residues: CASSRIAGEEQFF. CDR3 DNA sequence: TGTGCCAGCAGTCGAATAGCGGGAGAAGAGCAGTTCTTC. The whole variable domain, remainder taken from reference TRBV7-9 and TRBJ2-1, is DTGVSQNPRHKITKRGQNVTFRCDPISEHNRLYWYRQTLGQGPEFLTYFQNEAQLEKSRLLSDRFSAERPKGSFSTLEIQRTEQGDSAMYLCASSRIAGEEQFFGPGTRLTVL.

Concerning this clone: The sample has other DNA sequences that encode this CDR3 too. This chain joins TRBV7-9 and TRBJ2-7; D uncertain. Germline V lookup: CDR1 SEHNR, CDR2 FQNEAQ (reference sequence). The length of the CDR3 is 13 residues. The ends were cut back, 5 bases at V and 0 bases at J, with 8 bases in the middle. CDR3 coding DNA: TGTGCCAGCAGCCCTCCCAGCTCCTACGAGCAGTACTTC. Protein: CASSPPSSYEQYF.

The gene calls are TRBV27 and TRBJ1-1; D uncertain. CDR3 size: 12 residues. Trimming removed 8 bases from V and 10 bases from J, with 17 bases in between. The V gene's germline CDR1 is MNHEY and CDR2 SMNVEV (reference sequence). The DNA for the CDR3 is TGTGCCAGCGCACCGGTGGGCGAGTCAGCTTTCTTT. Residues: CASAPVGESAFF.

This chain connects TRBV7-6 to TRBJ1-4, with 7 bases that match TRBD1. Germline V gene lookup returns CDR1 SGHVS and CDR2 FNYEAQ. After removal of 2 bases from V and 11 bases from J, the junction contained 5 bases not matched to a gene. The CDR3 contains 13 residues. For the CDR3, the DNA is TGTGCCAGCAGCTTATCCGGACAGGCGAAACTGTTTTTT. Residues: CASSLSGQAKLFF.

Comments on this clone: In the same sample, other DNA sequences code for this CDR3. This chain connects TRBV11-2 to TRBJ2-7, with D unclear. This CDR3 region has 14 residues. The germline CDR1 and CDR2 sequences are SGHAT and FQNNGV. The V and J ends lost 1 base and 4 bases respectively, with 11 bases between them. The CDR3 DNA is TGTGCCAGCAGCTTAGGCTCCGGTAGGTACGAGCAGTACTTC. Its protein product is CASSLGSGRYEQYF.

V is TRBV4-1 and J is TRBJ2-7; 13 positions agree with TRBD2. The trim removed 0 bases at V and 7 bases at J, leaving 6 bases unmatched. Germline V gives CDR1 MGHRA, CDR2 YSYEKL. CDR3 length equals 16 residues. In DNA, the CDR3 is TGCGCCAGCAGCCAAGAAGTAGAGGGACTAGCGGGGGAGCAGTACTTC. The encoded protein is CASSQEVEGLAGEQYF.

The chain is built from TRBV30 and TRBJ2-1, with D hard to call. The CDR3 loop spans 13 amino acids. The V and J ends lost 0 bases and 6 bases respectively, with 9 bases between them. Germline CDR1 and CDR2: GTSNPN and SVGIG (reference sequence). CDR3 bases: TGTGCCTGGAGTGTAAACGGGCTCAATGAGCAGTTCTTC. It yields the protein CAWSVNGLNEQFF. Full variable domain (remainder filled in from reference TRBV30 and TRBJ2-1): SQTIHQWPATLVQPVGSPLSLECTVEGTSNPNLYWYRQAAGRGLQLLFYSVGIGQISSEVPQNLSASRPQDRQFILSSKKLLLSDSGFYLCAWSVNGLNEQFFGPGTRLTVL.

The V and J genes are TRBV9 and TRBJ2-1; D possibly corresponds to TRBD1 (7 bases). Trimming removed 0 bases at V and 6 bases at J, with 19 bases between. The CDR3 spans 17 residues. Looked up from germline, CDR1 is SGDLS and CDR2 is YYNGEE. The CDR3, as DNA: TGTGCCAGCAGCGTAGCTACAGGGGACTGGAACGGCAATGAGCAGTTCTTC. Translation: CASSVATGDWNGNEQFF.